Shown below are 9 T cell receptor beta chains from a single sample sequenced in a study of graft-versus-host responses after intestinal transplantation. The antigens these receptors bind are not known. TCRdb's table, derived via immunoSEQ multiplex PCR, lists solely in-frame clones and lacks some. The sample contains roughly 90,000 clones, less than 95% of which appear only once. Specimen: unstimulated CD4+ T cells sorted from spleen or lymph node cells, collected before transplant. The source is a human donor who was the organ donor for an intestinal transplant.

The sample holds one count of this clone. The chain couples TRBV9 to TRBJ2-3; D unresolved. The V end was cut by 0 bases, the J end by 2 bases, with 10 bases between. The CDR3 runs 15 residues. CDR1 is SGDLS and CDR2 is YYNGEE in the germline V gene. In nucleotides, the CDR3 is TGTGCCAGCAGCGTAGGGAGCTATTTCACAGATACGCAGTATTTT. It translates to CASSVGSYFTDTQYF.

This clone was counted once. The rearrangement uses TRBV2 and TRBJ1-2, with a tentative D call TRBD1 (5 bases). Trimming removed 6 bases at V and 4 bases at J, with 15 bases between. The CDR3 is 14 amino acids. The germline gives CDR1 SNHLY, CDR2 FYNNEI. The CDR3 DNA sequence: TGTGCCAGCAGCGGCTCAGGGAACTCCTATGGCTACACCTTC. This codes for CASSGSGNSYGYTF. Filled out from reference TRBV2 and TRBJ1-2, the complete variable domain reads EPEVTQTPSHQVTQMGQEVILRCVPISNHLYFYWYRQILGQKVEFLVSFYNNEISEKSEIFDDQFSVERPDGSNFTLKIRSTKLEDSAMYFCASSGSGNSYGYTFGSGTRLTVV.

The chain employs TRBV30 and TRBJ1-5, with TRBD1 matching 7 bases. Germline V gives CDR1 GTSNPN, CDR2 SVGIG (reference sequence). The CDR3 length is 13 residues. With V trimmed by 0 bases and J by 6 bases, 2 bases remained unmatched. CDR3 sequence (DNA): TGTGCCTGGAGTGTACAGGGGACTCAGCCCCAGCATTTT. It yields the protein CAWSVQGTQPQHF. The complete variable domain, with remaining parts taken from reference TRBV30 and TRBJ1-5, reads SQTIHQWPATLVQPVGSPLSLECTVEGTSNPNLYWYRQAAGRGLQLLFYSVGIGQISSEVPQNLSASRPQDRQFILSSKKLLLSDSGFYLCAWSVQGTQPQHFGDGTRLSIL.

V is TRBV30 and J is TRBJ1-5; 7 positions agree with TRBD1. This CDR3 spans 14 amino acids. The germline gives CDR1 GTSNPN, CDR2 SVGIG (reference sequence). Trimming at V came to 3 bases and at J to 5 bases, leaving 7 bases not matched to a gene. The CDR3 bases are TGTGCCTGGAGCGAGGACAGGTTCTATCAGCCCCAGCATTTT. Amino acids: CAWSEDRFYQPQHF. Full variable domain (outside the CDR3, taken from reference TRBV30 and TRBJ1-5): SQTIHQWPATLVQPVGSPLSLECTVEGTSNPNLYWYRQAAGRGLQLLFYSVGIGQISSEVPQNLSASRPQDRQFILSSKKLLLSDSGFYLCAWSEDRFYQPQHFGDGTRLSIL.

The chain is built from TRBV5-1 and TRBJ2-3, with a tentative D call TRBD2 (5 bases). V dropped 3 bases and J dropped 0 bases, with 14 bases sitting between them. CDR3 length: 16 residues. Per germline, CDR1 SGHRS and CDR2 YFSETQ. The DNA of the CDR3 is TGCGCCAGCAGCTATCGAGCGGTCTCTAGCACAGATACGCAGTATTTT. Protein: CASSYRAVSSTDTQYF.

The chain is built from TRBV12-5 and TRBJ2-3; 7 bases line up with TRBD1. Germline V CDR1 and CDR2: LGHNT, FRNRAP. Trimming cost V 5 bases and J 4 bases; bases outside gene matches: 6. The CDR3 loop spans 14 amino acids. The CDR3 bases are TGTGCTAGTGGTGAGGGCCAGGGGGCAGATACGCAGTATTTT. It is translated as CASGEGQGADTQYF.

CDR3 protein: CAWSVRRANEKLFF. Here the CDR3 DNA reads TGTGCCTGGAGTGTAAGGCGGGCTAATGAAAAACTGTTTTTT. The chain links TRBV30 to TRBJ1-4; unclear D gene. From germline, CDR1 is GTSNPN and CDR2 SVGIG (reference sequence). V was pared by 0 bases and J by 3 bases, with 8 bases between. The CDR3 is 14 residues long.

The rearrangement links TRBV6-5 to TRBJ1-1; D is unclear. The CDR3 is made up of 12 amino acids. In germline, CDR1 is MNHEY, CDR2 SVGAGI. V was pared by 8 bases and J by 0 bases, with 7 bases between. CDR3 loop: CASVSMNTEAFF. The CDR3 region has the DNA TGTGCCAGCGTGAGTATGAACACTGAAGCTTTCTTT.

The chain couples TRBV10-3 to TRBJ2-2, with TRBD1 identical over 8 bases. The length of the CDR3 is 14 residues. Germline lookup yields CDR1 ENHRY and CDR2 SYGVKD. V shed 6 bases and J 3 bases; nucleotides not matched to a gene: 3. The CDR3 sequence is CAIRPGQDTGELFF. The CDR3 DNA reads TGTGCCATCAGGCCGGGACAGGACACCGGGGAGCTGTTTTTT.